A single sample is the source of the 11 T cell receptor beta chains below, sequenced in a study of metastatic and nonmetastatic thyroid tumors. Using MiXCR, TCRdb reanalyzed the PCR reads. The data show fewer than 35,000 clones, 25% to 35% seen once. Every patient was untreated before thyroid surgery. What was sequenced was blood. The receptors derive from a female donor with papillary thyroid cancer or a benign thyroid nodule (not recorded which). Some clones in this sample may be carry-over from other donors' samples.

This clone was recorded at least ten times. The gene calls are TRBV28 and TRBJ1-1; 8 nucleotides match TRBD1. The CDR3 has 15 residues. The germline V gene encodes CDR1 MDHEN and CDR2 SYDVKM. The V segment lost 6 bases and the J segment 5 bases; nucleotides outside the gene matches: 11. Written as DNA, the CDR3 is TGTGCCAGCAGCCACCAGGGGGCGCTGGGGACTGAAGCTTTCTTT. Its translation is CASSHQGALGTEAFF.

J is TRBJ2-3 and V is TRBV6-1; a weak D match, TRBD2 (7 bases). The germline V gene has CDR1 MNHNS and CDR2 SASEGT. The CDR3 sequence is 16 residues long. Trimming shortened V by 6 bases and J by 0 bases, and 16 bases separated the two germline ends. Here the CDR3 DNA reads TGTGCCAGCAGGGGGTGGGGGGGCGGGAGCACAGATACGCAGTATTTT. Protein: CASRGWGGGSTDTQYF.

This clone counts as medium-sized. The chain carries TRBV20-1 and TRBJ2-7; 10 bases agree with TRBD1. The CDR3 is made up of 13 amino acids. Germline values: CDR1 DFQATT, CDR2 SNEGSKA (reference sequence). The ends lost 6 bases at V and 2 bases at J; junction bases unmatched: 4. CDR3 coding DNA: TGCAGTGCAGCCGGGACAGGGGCCTACGAGCAGTACTTC. Translation gives CSAAGTGAYEQYF.

This clone was detected only once. The chain recombines TRBV3-1 with TRBJ1-2, with a tentative D call TRBD1 (6 bases). The CDR3 has 13 amino acids. V was cut by 4 bases and J by 8 bases, with 14 bases left in between. CDR1 and CDR2 (germline): LGHDT, YNNKEL (reference sequence). The CDR3 loop reads CASSPRDIRGYTF. In nucleotides, the CDR3 is TGTGCCAGCAGCCCGCGGGACATTCGCGGCTACACCTTC.

This chain uses TRBV11-2 with TRBJ2-5; 13 nucleotides agree with TRBD2. The CDR3 contains 15 residues. The J segment lost 2 bases and the V segment lost 5 bases, leaving 2 bases of the junction unmatched. Germline CDR1 SGHAT, CDR2 FQNNGV. CDR3 sequence: CASSGTSGDQETQYF. CDR3 DNA sequence: TGTGCCAGCAGCGGGACTAGCGGGGATCAAGAGACCCAGTACTTC.

The chain joins TRBV11-1 to TRBJ2-6; D may be TRBD2 (5 bases). The V and J ends lost 1 base and 0 bases respectively, with 16 bases between them. Looked up from germline, CDR1 is SGHAT and CDR2 is FQDESV (reference sequence). This CDR3 is 19 amino acids long. CDR3 loop: CASSLGFGGSSSGANVLTF. The CDR3 DNA reads TGTGCCAGCAGCTTAGGTTTTGGAGGCAGCAGCTCTGGGGCCAACGTCCTGACTTTC.

V usage is TRBV5-1 and J usage is TRBJ2-3; D is perhaps TRBD1 or TRBD2 (5 bases each). This CDR3 is 13 amino acids long. Trimming removed 0 bases from V and 4 bases from J, with 6 bases in between. Germline assignment: CDR1 SGHRS and CDR2 YFSETQ. CDR3: CASSLGDADTQYF. DNA of the CDR3: TGCGCCAGCAGCTTGGGGGACGCAGATACGCAGTATTTT.

V usage is TRBV4-1 and J usage is TRBJ2-2, with D unclear. The CDR3 loop spans 16 amino acids. Looked up from germline, CDR1 is MGHRA and CDR2 is YSYEKL. Trimming took off 3 bases at V and 2 bases at J, with 13 bases between the two ends. The CDR3 DNA reads TGCGCCAGCAGCCAGGTTTGGCAGACTAACACCGGGGAGCTGTTTTTT. It translates to CASSQVWQTNTGELFF.

This clone is medium-sized (0.01 to 0.1%). The rearrangement joins TRBV28 to TRBJ2-3; 7 positions match TRBD2. This CDR3 spans 16 amino acids. Per the germline V gene, CDR1 is MDHEN and CDR2 is SYDVKM. V gave up 4 bases and J gave up 5 bases; unmatched junction bases: 12. The DNA of the CDR3 is TGTGCCAGCAGTTCGCTCGGCGGGAGAATTATAGATACGCAGTATTTT. The encoded protein is CASSSLGGRIIDTQYF.

The chain joins TRBV30 to TRBJ2-2; D not resolved. The V end lost 5 bases, the J end lost 1 base, and 5 bases lay between the germline ends. CDR1 is GTSNPN, CDR2 SVGIG, per germline (reference sequence). CDR3 size: 12 residues. The chain's CDR3 is CAWQLNTGELFF. The CDR3 DNA reads as TGTGCCTGGCAGCTGAACACCGGGGAGCTGTTTTTT.

There are a few counts of this clone. This chain connects TRBV6-1 to TRBJ2-1; D ambiguous. The germline gives CDR1 MNHNS, CDR2 SASEGT. The CDR3 covers 14 residues. V dropped 5 bases and J dropped 3 bases, with 11 bases sitting between them. The CDR3 nucleotides are TGTGCCAGCAGTCCCCGGCGTCTCTACAATGAGCAGTTCTTC. It yields the protein CASSPRRLYNEQFF.